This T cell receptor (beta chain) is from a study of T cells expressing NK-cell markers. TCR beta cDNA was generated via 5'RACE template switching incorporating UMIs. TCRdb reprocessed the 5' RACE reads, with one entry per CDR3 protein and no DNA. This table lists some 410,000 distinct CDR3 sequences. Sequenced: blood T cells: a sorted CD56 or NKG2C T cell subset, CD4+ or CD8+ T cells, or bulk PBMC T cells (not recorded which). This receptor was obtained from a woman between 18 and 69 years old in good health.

The CDR3 loop is CASSQDRSGGSGNTIYF. This rearrangement joins TRBV4-3 to TRBJ1-3; the TCRdb call, TRBD1, lacks DNA for checking. The CDR3 loop spans 17 amino acids. Germline assignment: CDR1 LGHNA and CDR2 YSLEER.